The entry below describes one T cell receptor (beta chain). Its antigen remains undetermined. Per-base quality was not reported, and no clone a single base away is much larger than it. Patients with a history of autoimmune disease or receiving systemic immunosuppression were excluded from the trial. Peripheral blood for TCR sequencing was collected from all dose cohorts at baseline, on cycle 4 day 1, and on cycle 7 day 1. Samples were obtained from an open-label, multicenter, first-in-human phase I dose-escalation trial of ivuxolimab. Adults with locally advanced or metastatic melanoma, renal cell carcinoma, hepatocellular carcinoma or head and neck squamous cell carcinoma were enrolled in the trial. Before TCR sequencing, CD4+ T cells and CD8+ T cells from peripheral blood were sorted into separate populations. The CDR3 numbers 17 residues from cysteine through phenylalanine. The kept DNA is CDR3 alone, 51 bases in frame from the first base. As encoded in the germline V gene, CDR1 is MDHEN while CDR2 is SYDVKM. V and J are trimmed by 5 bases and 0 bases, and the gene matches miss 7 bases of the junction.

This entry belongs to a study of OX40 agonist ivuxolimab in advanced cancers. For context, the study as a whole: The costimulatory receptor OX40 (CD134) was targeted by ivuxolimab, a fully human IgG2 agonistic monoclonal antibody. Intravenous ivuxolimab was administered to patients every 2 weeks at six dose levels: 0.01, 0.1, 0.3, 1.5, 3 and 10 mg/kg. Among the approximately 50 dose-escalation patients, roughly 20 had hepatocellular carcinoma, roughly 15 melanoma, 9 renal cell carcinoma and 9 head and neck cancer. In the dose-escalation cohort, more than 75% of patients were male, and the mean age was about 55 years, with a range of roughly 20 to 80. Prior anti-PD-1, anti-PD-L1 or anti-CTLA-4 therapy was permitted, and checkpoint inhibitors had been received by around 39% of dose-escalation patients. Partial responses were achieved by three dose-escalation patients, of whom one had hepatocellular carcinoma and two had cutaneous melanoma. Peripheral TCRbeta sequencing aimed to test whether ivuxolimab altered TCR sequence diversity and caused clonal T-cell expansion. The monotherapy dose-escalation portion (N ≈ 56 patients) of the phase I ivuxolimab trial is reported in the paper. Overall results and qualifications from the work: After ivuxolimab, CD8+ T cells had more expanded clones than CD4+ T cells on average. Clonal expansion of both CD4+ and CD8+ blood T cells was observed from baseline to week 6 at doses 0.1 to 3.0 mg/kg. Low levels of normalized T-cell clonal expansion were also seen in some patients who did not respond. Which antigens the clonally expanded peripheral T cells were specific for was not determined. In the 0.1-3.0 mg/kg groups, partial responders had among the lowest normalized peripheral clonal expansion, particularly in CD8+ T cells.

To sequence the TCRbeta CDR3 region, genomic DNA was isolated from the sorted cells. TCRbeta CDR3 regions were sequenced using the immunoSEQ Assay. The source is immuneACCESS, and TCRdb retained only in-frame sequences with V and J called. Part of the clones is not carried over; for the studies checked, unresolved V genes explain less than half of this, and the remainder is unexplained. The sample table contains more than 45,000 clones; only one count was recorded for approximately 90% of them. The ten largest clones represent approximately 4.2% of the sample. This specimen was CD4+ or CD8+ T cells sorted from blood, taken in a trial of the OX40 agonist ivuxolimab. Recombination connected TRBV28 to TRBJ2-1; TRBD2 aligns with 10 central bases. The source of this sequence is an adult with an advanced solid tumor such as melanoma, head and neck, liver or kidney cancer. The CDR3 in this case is CASSHLAGASSYNEQFF. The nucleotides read TGTGCCAGCAGTCATCTAGCGGGAGCTAGCTCCTACAATGAGCAGTTCTTC.